The T cell receptor beta chain described here comes from a study of PD-L1 blockade in urothelial cancer. About the study: Patients started atezolizumab in the mid-2010s, 1,200 mg intravenously every 3 weeks. In the patient group, twenty-five of 29 were males with bladder-origin urothelial cancer. Timepoints chosen for blood analysis were 3 weeks (second dose) and 6 weeks after treatment start.

Germline CDR1 reads LNHDA; CDR2 reads SQIVND (reference sequence). Deletions cut 4 bases from V and 1 base from J, with 11 bases between. The CDR3 has 15 residues. Data came from immunoSEQ multiplex PCR; TCRdb stores just in-frame clones and leaves some out. The table lists roughly 36,000 clones, more than 85% of them singletons. Here the sequenced sample was PBMCs, taken around atezolizumab (anti-PD-L1) treatment. V and J are TRBV19 and TRBJ2-1, with a possible D match to TRBD1 (6 bases). The clonotype was recovered from a man in his sixties with urothelial cancer. As DNA, the CDR3 is TGTGCCAGTAGTAAGTCCAGGGGTTCCTACAATGAGCAGTTCTTC. The encoded protein is CASSKSRGSYNEQFF.